A single sample is the source of the 27 T cell receptor beta chains below, sequenced in a study of T cells in Graves' hyperthyroidism and ophthalmopathy. Researchers took RNA transcripts and amplified the TCR beta CDR3 regions from them. Using the HTBI primer set, a first-round RT-PCR was run on the TCR CDR3. From the multiplex PCR reads, TCRdb called clonotypes with MiXCR, one entry per CDR3 protein. Of 450,000 to 650,000 distinct CDR3 sequences in the sample, over 15% are singletons; the top ten hold around 17%. Sequenced: blood. Source of these receptors: a woman aged 18-30 years with Graves' ophthalmopathy.

The chain links TRBV10-2 to TRBJ1-2; D is unclear. V dropped 4 bases and J dropped 4 bases, with 10 bases sitting between them. Germline-derived CDR1 and CDR2 are WSHSY and SAAADI. The CDR3 has 13 residues. CDR3 DNA sequence: TGCGCCAGCAGTGTCAGGCTTTCCTATGGCTACACCTTC. Its protein product is CASSVRLSYGYTF.

The CDR3 spells CASSILAGGFNEQFF. CDR3 coding DNA: TGTGCCAGCAGCATACTAGCGGGAGGATTCAATGAGCAGTTCTTC. The chain has TRBV12-3 or TRBV12-4 and TRBJ2-1; 12 nucleotides align to TRBD2. J was trimmed by 6 bases and V by 6 bases; bases with no gene match: 6. This CDR3 comprises 15 residues.

The chain employs TRBV7-2 and TRBJ2-7, with D possibly matching TRBD2 (6 bases). The V gene lost 1 base and the J gene lost 6 bases, with 10 bases spanning the gap. This CDR3 spans 13 amino acids. The germline CDR1 and CDR2 sequences are SGHTA and FQGNSA. CDR3 nucleotides: TGTGCCAGCAGCTTAGTTTCGGGACTCGAGCAGTACTTC. Translation: CASSLVSGLEQYF.

This clonotype was counted many times. The rearrangement joins TRBV27 to TRBJ2-7, with D perhaps matching TRBD1 (6 bases). The CDR3 has 15 residues. In germline, CDR1 is MNHEY, CDR2 SMNVEV (reference sequence). Trimming removed 2 bases at V and 2 bases at J, with 13 bases between. DNA for the CDR3: TGTGCCAGCAGTTTACACCCAGAGGGGGCCTACGAGCAGTACTTC. Translation: CASSLHPEGAYEQYF.

The chain recombines TRBV20-1 with TRBJ2-2; D possibly matches TRBD1 or TRBD2 (5 bases each). Germline lookup yields CDR1 DFQATT and CDR2 SNEGSKA (reference sequence). The CDR3 has 15 amino acids. With 3 bases removed from V and 5 bases from J, the gap between germline ends came to 16 bases. The CDR3 loop is CSARASGTGTGELFF. The CDR3 bases are TGCAGTGCTAGGGCTTCCGGGACGGGGACCGGGGAGCTGTTTTTT.

V and J are TRBV29-1 and TRBJ1-5; no reliable D call. The CDR3 has 14 residues. From germline, CDR1 is SQVTM and CDR2 ANQGSEA. The V gene lost 0 bases and the J gene lost 4 bases, with 10 bases spanning the gap. Here the CDR3 DNA reads TGCAGCGTTGAAGATTCGGAGGCAAATCAGCCCCAGCATTTT. This encodes CSVEDSEANQPQHF. The complete variable domain, with remaining parts taken from reference TRBV29-1 and TRBJ1-5, reads SAVISQKPSRDICQRGTSLTIQCQVDSQVTMMFWYRQQPGQSLTLIATANQGSEATYESGFVIDKFPISRPNLTFSTLTVSNMSPEDSSIYLCSVEDSEANQPQHFGDGTRLSIL.

The rearrangement links TRBV28 to TRBJ2-1; 10 bases are shared with TRBD2. Germline values: CDR1 MDHEN, CDR2 SYDVKM. The CDR3 consists of 15 residues. With 6 bases clipped from V and 4 bases from J, the junction kept 6 bases outside the gene matches. The CDR3 sequence: CASRGTSARYNEQFF. CDR3 sequence (DNA): TGTGCCAGCAGGGGGACTAGCGCACGATACAATGAGCAGTTCTTC.

There are a few counts of this clonotype. The germline gene is not matched at one end of the junction; a read error may be the cause. The gene calls are TRBV12-3 or TRBV12-4 and TRBJ2-7, with unresolved D. The length of the CDR3 is 10 residues. In nucleotides, the CDR3 is TGTGCCAGCACCTTACCGGGCCCGGACTTC. This encodes CASTLPGPDF.

Comments on this clonotype: One end of the junction fails to match germline, which may point to a read error. The V call is TRBV7-9, the J call TRBJ1-5; TRBD1 agrees at 8 bases. This CDR3 spans 17 amino acids. The germline V gene has CDR1 SEHNR and CDR2 FQNEAQ (reference sequence). The CDR3 protein is CASSSGTGYLGNRPQHF. The CDR3, as DNA: TGTGCCAGCAGTTCCGGGACAGGCTATCTGGGCAATCGGCCCCAGCATTTT.

The J gene is TRBJ2-3, the V gene TRBV20-1; D is perhaps TRBD1 (5 bases). CDR1 and CDR2 from the germline V gene are DFQATT and SNEGSKA (reference sequence). V dropped 0 bases and J dropped 2 bases, with 12 bases sitting between them. The CDR3 sequence is 15 residues long. The CDR3 loop is CSARDEAGYTDTQYF. CDR3 DNA: TGCAGTGCTAGAGATGAGGCAGGGTACACAGATACGCAGTATTTT.

In this sample, this clonotype turned up many times. This chain links TRBV20-1 with TRBJ1-2; the match to TRBD1 covers 7 bases. Germline V gives CDR1 DFQATT, CDR2 SNEGSKA (reference sequence). The CDR3 spans 15 residues. The V and J ends lost 3 bases and 1 base, in that order; junction bases with no gene match: 8. The CDR3, as DNA: TGCAGTGCTAGCCCCGGACAGGACCTTAACTATGGCTACACCTTC. As protein: CSASPGQDLNYGYTF.

This clonotype was observed many times. This sequence joins TRBV6-6 and TRBJ2-1; 16 bases align to TRBD2. CDR1 MNHNY and CDR2 SVGAGI come from the germline V gene (reference sequence). The CDR3 is 15 residues long. Trimming at V came to 4 bases and at J to 10 bases, leaving 4 bases not matched to a gene. The CDR3 nucleotides are TGTGCCAGCAGTTTCGGGACTAGCGGGAGGGCGGAGCAGTTCTTC. It encodes CASSFGTSGRAEQFF.

The J gene is TRBJ2-5, the V gene TRBV29-1; possibly TRBD1 or TRBD2 for D (6 bases each). CDR3 length: 13 amino acids. From germline, CDR1 is SQVTM and CDR2 ANQGSEA. The germline V and J ends were trimmed by 6 bases and 1 base, with 12 bases remaining between them. The DNA of the CDR3 is TGCAGCGTGAGGGGGGCGGCCCAAGAGACCCAGTACTTC. This gives the protein CSVRGAAQETQYF.

Many counts were recorded for this clonotype. The chain links TRBV4-3 to TRBJ1-1; 12 bases are shared with TRBD1. The CDR3 covers 15 residues. Losses at the gene ends were 0 bases for V and 8 bases for J; bases not matched to a gene: 4. The germline V gene encodes CDR1 LGHNA and CDR2 YSLEER. The CDR3 reads CASSQDSGTGGEAFF. Here the CDR3 DNA reads TGCGCCAGCAGCCAAGATTCCGGGACAGGGGGCGAAGCTTTCTTT.

There are many counts of this clonotype. The V and J genes are TRBV5-1 and TRBJ1-1; the D is unclear. Trimming took 0 bases from V and 1 from J, leaving 10 bases between them. Germline CDR1 SGHRS, CDR2 YFSETQ. This CDR3 spans 15 amino acids. The CDR3 nucleotides are TGCGCCAGCAGCTTGGGTCTTCCAGCGAACACTGAAGCTTTCTTT. This encodes CASSLGLPANTEAFF.

There are a few counts of this clonotype. The gene calls are TRBV20-1 and TRBJ1-5; the D gene is possibly TRBD1 (6 bases). This CDR3 contains 15 residues. Between the trimmed V and J ends, which lost 5 bases and 3 bases, there was a span of 17 bases. Germline CDR1 DFQATT, CDR2 SNEGSKA (reference sequence). The DNA for the CDR3 is TGCAGTGCTGGCGGATTACAGGGCCCCAATCAGCCCCAGCATTTT. This gives the protein CSAGGLQGPNQPQHF.

At least ten counts were recorded for this clonotype. The chain employs TRBV6-1 and TRBJ2-7; D not certain. This CDR3 has 13 residues. Trimming pared 8 bases from V and 7 bases from J, leaving 18 bases between. Germline CDR1 is MNHNS and CDR2 is SASEGT. The CDR3 spells CASQRSANGEQYF. For the CDR3, the DNA is TGTGCCAGCCAACGGTCCGCGAACGGGGAGCAGTACTTC.

This clonotype was observed a few times. The chain couples TRBV27 to TRBJ1-5, with TRBD1 matching over 7 bases. With V trimmed by 2 bases and J by 5 bases, 6 bases remained unmatched. The germline V gene encodes CDR1 MNHEY and CDR2 SMNVEV (reference sequence). This CDR3 spans 15 amino acids. CDR3 sequence: CASSLGGQIYQPQHF. The CDR3, as DNA: TGTGCCAGCAGTTTAGGGGGACAGATATATCAGCCCCAGCATTTT.

This clonotype has only a few counts. CDR3 amino acids: CASSLKAFANYGYTF. The CDR3 bases are TGTGCCAGCAGTTTAAAGGCCTTTGCTAACTATGGCTACACCTTC. The rearrangement joins TRBV12-3 or TRBV12-4 to TRBJ1-2; D not resolved. Between the trimmed V and J ends, which lost 2 bases and 0 bases, there was a span of 10 bases. CDR3 size: 15 residues.

As concerns this clonotype: A much larger clone differs by one base, so this may be a read error. The chain joins TRBV6-1 to TRBJ1-5; TRBD1 is a possible D gene (5 bases). Trimming removed 4 bases at V and 5 bases at J, with 21 bases between. Germline V gene data show CDR1 as MNHNS and CDR2 as SASEGT. CDR3 length equals 17 residues. CDR3 DNA sequence: TGTGCCAGCAGTGTGTCGGTGGGACCGATGATTCATCAGCCCCAGCATTTT. This encodes CASSVSVGPMIHQPQHF.

This clonotype has ten or more counts. This chain connects TRBV7-2 to TRBJ1-4; D call uncertain. The CDR3 length is 12 residues. Trimming removed 5 bases from V and 7 bases from J, with 8 bases in between. CDR1 is SGHTA, CDR2 FQGNSA, per germline. The CDR3 loop is CASSPRPEKLFF. The CDR3 DNA follows: TGTGCCAGCAGCCCCCGCCCTGAAAAACTGTTTTTT.

This clonotype was counted between two and nine times. This chain connects TRBV2 to TRBJ1-3; D possibly corresponds to TRBD1 (5 bases). The CDR3 is 15 amino acids. The V end was cut by 6 bases, the J end by 2 bases, with 14 bases between. CDR1 and CDR2 from the germline V gene are SNHLY and FYNNEI. This CDR3 reads CASRAGTTTGNTIYF. The CDR3 DNA reads TGTGCCAGCAGGGCCGGGACCACCACTGGAAACACCATATATTTT.

The sample holds a few counts of this clonotype. The chain combines TRBV4-3 with TRBJ1-6; D is ambiguous. The CDR3 is 13 amino acids. V was shortened by 4 bases and J by 7 bases, with 8 bases between the two germline ends. Germline V lookup: CDR1 LGHNA, CDR2 YSLEER. The CDR3: CASSRAANSPLHF. The CDR3 nucleotides read TGCGCCAGCAGCCGGGCGGCGAATTCACCCCTCCACTTT.

The CDR3 here is CASSQTGLYLVVAEAFF. CDR3 DNA: TGTGCCAGCAGTCAGACAGGGTTATATCTAGTGGTCGCTGAAGCTTTCTTT. The chain couples TRBV6-1 to TRBJ1-1; 7 nucleotides line up with TRBD1. V lost 5 bases to trimming and J lost 6 bases; unmatched junction nucleotides: 18. CDR1 MNHNS and CDR2 SASEGT come from the germline V gene. The CDR3 spans 17 residues.

The chain recombines TRBV13 with TRBJ2-2; D is unclear. This CDR3 contains 16 residues. With 0 bases removed from V and 0 bases from J, the gap between germline ends came to 8 bases. CDR1 is PRHDT, CDR2 FYEKMQ, per germline (reference sequence). The CDR3 loop is CASSLGDWTNTGELFF. CDR3 in DNA: TGTGCCAGCAGCTTAGGCGACTGGACGAACACCGGGGAGCTGTTTTTT.

Only a few counts were recorded for this clonotype. This could be a read error, since a much larger clone is one nucleotide away. The chain uses TRBV12-3 or TRBV12-4 and TRBJ1-1; D is unresolved. This CDR3 spans 14 amino acids. The germline V and J ends were trimmed by 7 bases and 0 bases, with 12 bases remaining between them. The CDR3 sequence: CASIFLSVNTEAFF. CDR3 bases: TGTGCCAGCATTTTTTTGTCGGTGAACACTGAAGCTTTCTTT.

This clonotype was recorded a few times. J is TRBJ1-5 and V is TRBV2; 9 bases line up with TRBD1. Germline V gene sequence: CDR1 SNHLY, CDR2 FYNNEI. Germline trimming cut 6 bases from V and 5 bases from J; bases unmatched to any gene: 11. The CDR3 consists of 16 residues. The CDR3 region is CASSSRDRVTDQPQHF. The CDR3 DNA reads TGTGCCAGCAGCAGCCGGGACAGGGTGACCGATCAGCCCCAGCATTTT.